Shown below are 16 T cell receptor beta chains from a single sample sequenced in a study of blood T cell repertoires in COVID-19. Data came from immunoSEQ multiplex PCR; TCRdb stores just in-frame clones and leaves some out. This table holds about 240,000 clones, roughly nine tenths found once. The sequenced sample consisted of peripheral blood. These receptor sequences come from a man between 60 and 75 years old who had recovered from COVID-19.

This chain joins TRBV7-2 and TRBJ1-6; no definite D call. V lost 1 base to trimming and J lost 10 bases, with 17 bases between them. The length of the CDR3 is 16 residues. In germline, CDR1 is SGHTA, CDR2 FQGNSA. This CDR3 is CASSLGVRGKGSPLHF. The CDR3 DNA reads TGTGCCAGCAGCTTAGGCGTCAGAGGAAAAGGATCACCCCTCCACTTT.

V is TRBV6-2 or TRBV6-3 and J is TRBJ2-3; 8 bases match TRBD1. CDR3 length equals 15 residues. V lost 5 bases, J lost 0 bases, and 4 bases stayed unmatched. Germline V gives CDR1 MNHEY, CDR2 SVGEGT. DNA for the CDR3: TGTGCCAGCAGTGACGGGACAGGAAGCACAGATACGCAGTATTTT. It is translated as CASSDGTGSTDTQYF.

The chain combines TRBV5-4 with TRBJ2-1; 15 bases match TRBD2. In germline, CDR1 is SGHNT, CDR2 YYREEE (reference sequence). The J segment lost 7 bases and the V segment lost 1 base, leaving 6 bases of the junction unmatched. The CDR3 has 17 amino acids. Here the CDR3 reads CASSLKGTSGGLNEQFF. In DNA form, the CDR3 reads TGTGCCAGCAGCTTGAAAGGGACTAGCGGGGGGCTGAATGAGCAGTTCTTC.

This clone was counted a single time. V is TRBV24-1 and J is TRBJ2-3; TRBD1 matches 7 bases. Germline V gene sequence: CDR1 KGHDR, CDR2 SFDVKD. This CDR3 has 16 residues. V shed 3 bases, J shed 3 bases, and the junction held 8 bases outside the gene matches. In nucleotides, the CDR3 is TGTGCCACCAGTGATCCGACAGGGTCTCGAACAGATACGCAGTATTTT. It is translated as CATSDPTGSRTDTQYF.

The V and J genes are TRBV4-1 and TRBJ1-2, with TRBD1 as a possible D gene (5 bases). Trimming left V 2 bases short and J 8 bases short, with 21 bases between. Germline-derived CDR1 and CDR2 are MGHRA and YSYEKL. There are 16 residues in the CDR3. Here the CDR3 reads CASSQKGGAGGEGYTF. Written as DNA, the CDR3 is TGCGCCAGCAGCCAAAAAGGCGGAGCGGGGGGGGAAGGCTACACCTTC.

The V call is TRBV27, the J call TRBJ2-7, with 8 bases aligning to TRBD1. Germline CDR1 is MNHEY and CDR2 is SMNVEV (reference sequence). This CDR3 spans 17 amino acids. The V gene end was trimmed by 5 bases and the J gene end by 10 bases; junction bases not matched to a gene: 22. The CDR3 reads CASSPRQGYLEGTKQYV. CDR3 coding DNA: TGTGCCAGCAGTCCCCGACAGGGGTACTTGGAGGGCACCAAACAGTACGTC.

The rearrangement joins TRBV21-1 to TRBJ2-7; the DNA was not compared with TRBD2, the D call given in the table. TRBV21-1 is a known pseudogene. The CDR3 sequence is 15 residues long. CDR3 sequence: CASSKGLGSTYEQYF. Here the CDR3 DNA reads TGTGCCAGCAGCAAAGGACTAGGTTCGACCTACGAGCAGTACTTC.

The chain has TRBV29-1 and TRBJ1-4; unclear D gene. Trimming took 4 bases from V and 7 from J, leaving 13 bases between them. The CDR3 totals 13 residues. The germline V gene encodes CDR1 SQVTM and CDR2 ANQGSEA. The CDR3 sequence is CSVALSTGEKLFF. The CDR3 DNA follows: TGCAGCGTTGCCCTCAGTACGGGTGAAAAACTGTTTTTT.

This clone was recorded only once. The chain is built from TRBV14 and TRBJ2-7; a weak D match, TRBD2 (6 bases). The germline V and J ends were trimmed by 0 bases and 10 bases, with 10 bases remaining between them. Germline lookup yields CDR1 SGHDN and CDR2 FVKESK. This CDR3 contains 12 residues. Here the CDR3 DNA reads TGTGCCAGCAGCCAAGAGTGGGGGGACCAGTACGTC. Protein product: CASSQEWGDQYV.

The V and J genes are TRBV11-2 and TRBJ2-3; tentatively, D is TRBD2 (5 bases). CDR1 is SGHAT, CDR2 FQNNGV, per germline. The CDR3 has 15 residues. The germline V and J ends were trimmed by 4 bases and 1 base, with 12 bases remaining between them. The CDR3 region is CASSSSDWGTDTQYF. As DNA, the CDR3 is TGTGCCAGCAGCTCCTCGGACTGGGGCACAGATACGCAGTATTTT.

The rearrangement links TRBV14 to TRBJ1-2; TRBD1 aligns across 11 bases. Per the germline V gene, CDR1 is SGHDN and CDR2 is FVKESK. This CDR3 is 15 amino acids long. The trim removed 6 bases at V and 5 bases at J, leaving 8 bases unmatched. The CDR3 sequence is CASRLGQGDQYGYTF. As DNA, the CDR3 is TGTGCCAGCAGGCTGGGACAGGGGGACCAATATGGCTACACCTTC.

The chain joins TRBV7-9 to TRBJ2-7; D is possibly TRBD2 (6 bases). Germline V lookup: CDR1 SEHNR, CDR2 FQNEAQ (reference sequence). This CDR3 is built from 15 residues. The V end lost 1 base, the J end lost 0 bases, and 10 bases lay between the germline ends. The CDR3 here is CASSLGRGHSYEQYV. CDR3 sequence (DNA): TGTGCCAGCAGCTTAGGGCGGGGCCACTCCTACGAGCAGTACGTC.

J is TRBJ2-2 and V is TRBV10-3; tentative D call: TRBD1 (6 bases). The CDR3 loop spans 13 amino acids. V lost 3 bases and J 7 bases, leaving 9 bases between the germline ends. CDR1 ENHRY and CDR2 SYGVKD come from the germline V gene. The CDR3 sequence: CAISDQGFGELFF. The DNA of the CDR3 is TGTGCCATCAGTGATCAGGGGTTCGGGGAGCTGTTTTTT.

On this clone: A junction end diverges from the germline sequence, so it may reflect a read error. The genes are TRBV9 and TRBJ2-1; 13 bases line up with TRBD2. Germline V gene data show CDR1 as SGDLS and CDR2 as YYNGEE. The CDR3 runs 15 residues. This chain's CDR3 is CASTVTSGGAREQFF. The CDR3, as DNA: TGTGCCAGCACCGTAACTAGCGGGGGGGCCCGGGAGCAGTTCTTC. The complete variable domain, with remaining parts taken from reference TRBV9 and TRBJ2-1, reads DSGVTQTPKHLITATGQRVTLRCSPRSGDLSVYWYQQSLDQGLQFLIQYYNGEERAKGNILERFSAQQFPDLHSELNLSSLELGDSALYFCASTVTSGGAREQFFGPGTRLTVL.

This clone was seen once. The rearrangement links TRBV6-6 to TRBJ2-3, with TRBD1 as a possible D gene (6 bases). The V gene's germline CDR1 is MNHNY and CDR2 SVGAGI (reference sequence). Between the trimmed V and J ends, which lost 5 bases and 6 bases, there was a span of 9 bases. The CDR3 extends over 12 amino acids. This chain's CDR3 is CASSQQGDTQYF. DNA of the CDR3: TGTGCCAGCAGTCAACAGGGCGATACGCAGTATTTT.

The J gene is TRBJ1-3, the V gene TRBV6-5, with D perhaps TRBD1 (6 bases). CDR3 length equals 16 residues. Between the trimmed V and J ends, which lost 0 bases and 9 bases, there was a span of 18 bases. Looked up from germline, CDR1 is MNHEY and CDR2 is SVGAGI. This chain's CDR3 is CASSYSTRTALSTIYF. CDR3 in DNA: TGTGCCAGCAGTTACTCGACTCGGACAGCGTTAAGCACCATATATTTT.